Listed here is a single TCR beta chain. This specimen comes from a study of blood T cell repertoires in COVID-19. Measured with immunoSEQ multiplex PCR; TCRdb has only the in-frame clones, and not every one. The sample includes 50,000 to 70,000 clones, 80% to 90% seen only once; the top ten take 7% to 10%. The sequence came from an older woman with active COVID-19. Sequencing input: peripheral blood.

This CDR3 reads CSVTSRLYEQYF. The CDR3 DNA sequence: TGCAGCGTCACCAGCCGACTCTACGAGCAGTACTTC. The chain joins TRBV29-1 to TRBJ2-7; D unresolved. V shed 6 bases and J shed 3 bases, with 12 bases lying between them. This CDR3 is built from 12 residues. The germline V gene encodes CDR1 SQVTM and CDR2 ANQGSEA.